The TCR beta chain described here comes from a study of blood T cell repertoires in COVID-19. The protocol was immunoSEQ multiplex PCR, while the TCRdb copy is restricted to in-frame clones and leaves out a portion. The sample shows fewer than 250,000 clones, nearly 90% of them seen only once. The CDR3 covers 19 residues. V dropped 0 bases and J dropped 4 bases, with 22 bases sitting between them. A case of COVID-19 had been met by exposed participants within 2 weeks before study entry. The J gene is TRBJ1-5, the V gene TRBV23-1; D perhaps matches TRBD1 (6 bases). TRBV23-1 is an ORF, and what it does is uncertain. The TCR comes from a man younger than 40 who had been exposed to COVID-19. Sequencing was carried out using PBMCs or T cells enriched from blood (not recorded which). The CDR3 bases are TGCGCCAGCAGTCAATCCCCTGGGGGGGGCGCGGAAAGGAATCAGCCCCAGCATTTT. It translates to CASSQSPGGGAERNQPQHF.